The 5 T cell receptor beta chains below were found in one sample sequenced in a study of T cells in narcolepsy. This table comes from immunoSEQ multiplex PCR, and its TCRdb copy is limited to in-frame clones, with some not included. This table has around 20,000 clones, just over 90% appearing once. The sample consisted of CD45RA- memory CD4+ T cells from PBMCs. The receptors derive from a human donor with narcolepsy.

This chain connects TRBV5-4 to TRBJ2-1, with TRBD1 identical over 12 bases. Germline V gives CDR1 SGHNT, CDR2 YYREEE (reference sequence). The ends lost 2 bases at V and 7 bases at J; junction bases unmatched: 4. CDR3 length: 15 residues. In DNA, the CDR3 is TGTGCCAGCAGCTTCCGGGACAGGGGGCTGAATGAGCAGTTCTTC. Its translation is CASSFRDRGLNEQFF.

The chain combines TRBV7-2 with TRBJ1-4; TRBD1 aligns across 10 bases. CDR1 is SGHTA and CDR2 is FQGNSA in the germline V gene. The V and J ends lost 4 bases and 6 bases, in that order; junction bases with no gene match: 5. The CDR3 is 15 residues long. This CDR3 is CASSSQTGGYEKLFF. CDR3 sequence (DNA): TGTGCCAGCAGCTCGCAGACAGGGGGCTATGAAAAACTGTTTTTT. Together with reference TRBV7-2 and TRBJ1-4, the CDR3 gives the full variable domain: GAGVSQSPSNKVTEKGKDVELRCDPISGHTALYWYRQSLGQGLEFLIYFQGNSAPDKSGLPSDRFSAERTGGSVSTLTIQRTQQEDSAVYLCASSSQTGGYEKLFFGSGTQLSVL.

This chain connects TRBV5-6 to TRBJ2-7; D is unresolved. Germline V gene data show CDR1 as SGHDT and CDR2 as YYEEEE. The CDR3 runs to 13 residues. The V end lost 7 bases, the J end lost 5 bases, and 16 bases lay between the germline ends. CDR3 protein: CASSLTWANEQYF. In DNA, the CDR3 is TGTGCCAGCTCACTCACGTGGGCCAACGAGCAGTACTTC.

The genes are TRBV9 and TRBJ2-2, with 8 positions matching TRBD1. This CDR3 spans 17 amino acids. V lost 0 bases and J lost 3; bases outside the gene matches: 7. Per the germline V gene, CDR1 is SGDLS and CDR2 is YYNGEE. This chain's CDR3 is CASSVGLRGLDTGELFF. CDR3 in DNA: TGTGCCAGCAGCGTAGGCCTCAGGGGGCTGGACACCGGGGAGCTGTTTTTT.

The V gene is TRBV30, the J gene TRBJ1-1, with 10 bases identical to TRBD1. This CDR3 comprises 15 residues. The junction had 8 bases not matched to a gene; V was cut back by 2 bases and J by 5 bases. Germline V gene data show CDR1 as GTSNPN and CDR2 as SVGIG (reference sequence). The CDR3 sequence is CAWSKTGGFPTEAFF. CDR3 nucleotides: TGTGCCTGGAGTAAGACAGGGGGCTTTCCGACTGAAGCTTTCTTT.